These 29 T cell receptor beta chains originate from one sample sequenced in a study of tumor and adjacent non-tumor tissue in lung cancer. TCRbeta libraries were built with three rounds of nested PCR, modified from ARM-PCR. TCRdb passed the multiplex PCR reads through MiXCR, listing each CDR3 protein once. Of fewer than 90,000 distinct CDR3 sequences listed, roughly three quarters were seen once; the top ten hold just over 20%. No cell sorting was done before RNA was extracted from the tissue. The normal lung tissue was taken more than 3 cm from the tumor edge. Sample: distant non-tumor lung tissue. All receptors come from a woman in her forties or fifties with non-small cell lung cancer.

This clonotype was recorded only once. The germline gene is not matched at one end of the junction; a read error may be the cause. This chain uses TRBV6-1 with TRBJ2-7, with D possibly matching TRBD2 (5 bases). There are 13 residues in the CDR3. Germline V lookup: CDR1 MNHNS, CDR2 SASEGT. The CDR3 nucleotides read TGCGCCAGCGGTGACCAAGCCCACTACGGGCAGTACTTC. Its protein product is CASGDQAHYGQYF.

Concerning this clonotype itself: Here the CDR3 omits its conserved ending phenylalanine or tryptophan, so a read error is the likely source. This sequence joins TRBV29-1 and TRBJ1-2; TRBD1 aligns across 7 bases. This CDR3 is built from 13 residues. The germline V gene has CDR1 SQVTM and CDR2 ANQGSEA. CDR3 nucleotide sequence: TGCTACGTGAAGGAACAGGGGAGCTATGGCTACACCTTA. Its translation: CYVKEQGSYGYTL.

Of note for this clonotype: The junction differs from germline at one of its ends, possibly a read error. This rearrangement joins TRBV5-5 to TRBJ1-5; unclear D gene. The CDR3 contains 15 residues. CDR1 and CDR2 (germline): SGHKS, YYEKEE (reference sequence). CDR3 in DNA: TGTGCCAGCAGCGTTAACCCGGACTGTAATCAGTCCCAGCGTTTT. Translating it yields CASSVNPDCNQSQRF.

Of note for this clonotype: This clone may be a read error of a much larger clone one base away. The rearrangement links TRBV28 to TRBJ1-6; D might be TRBD1 (6 bases). V lost 10 bases to trimming and J lost 7 bases, with 17 bases between them. Germline V CDR1 and CDR2: MDHEN, SYDVKM. This CDR3 is built from 14 residues. The CDR3 is CANSLDSLNSPLHF. Here the CDR3 DNA reads TGTGCCAACAGCCTGGACAGCCTGAATTCACCCCTCCACTTT.

This chain links TRBV28 with TRBJ1-2; 7 bases are a match to TRBD1. The ends lost 10 bases at V and 8 bases at J; junction bases unmatched: 10. The CDR3 consists of 12 residues. Germline values: CDR1 MDHEN, CDR2 SYDVKM. CDR3 in amino acids: CANRTDRAGYTF. Written as DNA, the CDR3 is TGTGCCAACAGGACCGACAGGGCCGGCTACACCTTC.

As concerns this clonotype: An end of the junction does not agree with germline; a read error may underlie this. The V and J genes are TRBV11-2 and TRBJ2-3; the D gene is possibly TRBD1 (5 bases). Looked up from germline, CDR1 is SGHAT and CDR2 is FQNNGV. The length of the CDR3 is 16 residues. The CDR3 spells CAGSLGVLTNTDTLYF. Here the CDR3 DNA reads TGTGCTGGCAGCTTAGGGGTCCTAACTAACACAGATACGCTGTATTTT.

As concerns this clonotype: Since no conserved phenylalanine or tryptophan closes the CDR3, a read error is the likely cause. The rearrangement links TRBV11-2 to TRBJ2-7, with a weak D call TRBD1 (5 bases). The CDR3 loop spans 14 amino acids. Germline V gene sequence: CDR1 SGHAT, CDR2 FQNNGV. DNA for the CDR3: TGTGATAGCAGCCTGACGGACACTGCCTACGAGCAGTACTAC. Protein sequence: CDSSLTDTAYEQYY.

This clonotype occurred many times. The J gene is TRBJ1-4, the V gene TRBV12-3 or TRBV12-4; no clear D gene. CDR3 length: 11 residues. V lost 3 bases and J lost 5, with 1 base in between. The CDR3 protein is CASSLNEKLFF. Here the CDR3 DNA reads TGTGCCAGCAGTTTGAATGAAAAACTGTTTTTT.

The chain employs TRBV20-1 and TRBJ2-1; 8 positions match TRBD2. J gave up 9 bases and V 0 bases, and 10 bases lay outside the gene matches. Per germline, CDR1 DFQATT and CDR2 SNEGSKA (reference sequence). The CDR3 spans 15 residues. The CDR3 loop reads CSARDYVTSGSEQFF. CDR3 in DNA: TGCAGTGCTAGAGATTATGTGACCAGCGGGAGTGAGCAGTTCTTC.

This clonotype is termed medium-sized. The rearrangement links TRBV6-5 to TRBJ1-4, with D unclear. Trimming stripped 6 bases from V and 0 bases from J, with 8 bases between. In germline, CDR1 is MNHEY, CDR2 SVGAGI. The CDR3 is 14 residues long. CDR3 DNA: TGTGCCAGCAGACGCATTGCAACTAATGAAAAACTGTTTTTT. This codes for CASRRIATNEKLFF.

Remarks on this clonotype: Germline is not matched at one junction end, which may reflect a read error. The chain couples TRBV6-5 to TRBJ1-2; 7 bases align to TRBD1. Per germline, CDR1 MNHEY and CDR2 SVGAGI. The CDR3 is made up of 16 amino acids. CDR3 sequence (DNA): TGTACCAGCAGTTCAGGGGGGGACAGCCCTAACTATGGCTACATCTTC. Its protein is CTSSSGGDSPNYGYIF.

About this clonotype itself: This may be a read error: a much more frequent sequence differs by one nucleotide. J is TRBJ2-5 and V is TRBV7-7; 7 bases fit TRBD2. CDR3 length: 16 residues. Germline CDR1 is SSHAT and CDR2 is FNYEAQ (reference sequence). CDR3 bases: TGTGCTAGCAGCATCGGGGGGTGGGGCGGCCAAGAGACCCTGTACTTC. This translates into CASSIGGWGGQETLYF.

This clonotype came up once. V gene TRBV14 combines with J gene TRBJ1-3, with 7 bases identical to TRBD1. The V gene end was trimmed by 3 bases and the J gene end by 5 bases; junction bases not matched to a gene: 7. Germline V CDR1 and CDR2: SGHDN, FVKESK. The CDR3 length is 15 residues. The CDR3 region is CASSQDRKLRNTIYF. Written as DNA, the CDR3 is TGTGCCAGCAGCCAGGACAGGAAGCTGAGAAACACCATATATTTT.

The chain combines TRBV29-1 with TRBJ2-1, with D hard to call. The CDR3 loop spans 12 amino acids. Germline values: CDR1 SQVTM, CDR2 ANQGSEA. CDR3 protein: CSAIGIGNEQFF. The CDR3, as DNA: TGCAGTGCTATAGGTATAGGGAATGAGCAGTTCTTC.

The genes are TRBV5-1 and TRBJ2-7; D gene unclear. V was clipped by 0 bases and J by 0 bases, with 10 bases between them. The CDR3 runs 15 residues. CDR1 is SGHRS and CDR2 is YFSETQ in the germline V gene. CDR3 loop: CASSLAADISYEQYF. The DNA for the CDR3 is TGCGCCAGCAGCTTGGCAGCAGATATCTCCTACGAGCAGTACTTC.

On this clonotype: One junction end does not reproduce the germline sequence, and a read error may be involved. The chain joins TRBV4-1 to TRBJ1-4; 9 bases agree with TRBD1. The germline gives CDR1 MGHRA, CDR2 YSYEKL. This CDR3 contains 14 residues. The CDR3 DNA follows: TGCGCCAGCAGCCATGGACAGGGGCATGAAAAACTGCTTTTT. Translating it yields CASSHGQGHEKLLF.

A remark on this clonotype: One junction end disagrees with the germline gene, perhaps due to a read error. The chain combines TRBV5-1 with TRBJ2-6; D is possibly TRBD1 (5 bases). The germline V gene has CDR1 SGHRS and CDR2 YFSETQ. The CDR3 loop spans 19 amino acids. CDR3 loop: CASSPAGRKPYSGANVLAF. CDR3 nucleotides: TGCGCCAGCAGCCCGGCCGGCCGGAAACCATACTCTGGGGCCAACGTTCTGGCTTTC. Looking up the rest from reference TRBV5-1 and TRBJ2-6 gives the full variable domain: KAGVTQTPRYLIKTRGQQVTLSCSPISGHRSVSWYQQTPGQGLQFLFEYFSETQRNKGNFPGRFSGRQFSNSRSEMNVSTLELGDSALYLCASSPAGRKPYSGANVLAFGAGSRLTVL.

This clonotype was counted once. The chain employs TRBV12-3 or TRBV12-4 and TRBJ2-1; the D gene is possibly TRBD2 (6 bases). This CDR3 has 12 residues. V dropped 1 base and J dropped 14 bases, with 12 bases sitting between them. CDR3 region: CASSLGLRGKFF. The CDR3 region has the DNA TGTGCCAGCAGTTTAGGGCTCCGGGGGAAGTTCTTC.

The table lists this clonotype with a count of one. The chain uses TRBV21-1 and TRBJ2-7; the DNA was not compared with TRBD2, the D call given in the table. TRBV21-1 has pseudogene status. The length of the CDR3 is 20 residues. CDR3 bases: TGTGGCAGCAGCATAGTAAGGGGACTAGCGGGAGTAGGAGCATCCTACGAGCAGTACTTC. It is translated as CGSSIVRGLAGVGASYEQYF.

As concerns this clonotype: One junction end disagrees with the germline gene, perhaps due to a read error. This chain connects TRBV6-2 or TRBV6-3 to TRBJ2-2, with D possibly being TRBD1 or TRBD2 (5 bases each). From germline, CDR1 is MNHEY and CDR2 SVGEGT. The CDR3 has 16 residues. The CDR3 loop is CASRRLGYRLTGELFF. Written as DNA, the CDR3 is TGTGCCAGCAGACGCCTTGGATACAGGCTAACCGGGGAACTGTTTTTT.

This clonotype was recorded once. Germline is not matched at one junction end, which may reflect a read error. J is TRBJ2-2 and V is TRBV12-3 or TRBV12-4, with D tentatively TRBD1 or TRBD2 (5 bases each). The CDR3 consists of 14 residues. The CDR3 DNA is TGTGCCAGCAGTTTGGACAAAAACACCGGGGAGCCGTTTTTT. Its protein product is CASSLDKNTGEPFF.

Worth noting for this clonotype: This clone may be a read error of a much larger clone one base away. V is TRBV28 and J is TRBJ2-2, with 9 positions matching TRBD2. Germline V gives CDR1 MDHEN, CDR2 SYDVKM. CDR3 length: 18 amino acids. Here the CDR3 reads CASSLFGRRGRAIGKLFF. The CDR3, as DNA: TGTGCCAGCAGTTTATTCGGTCGGCGCGGGAGGGCGATCGGGAAGCTGTTTTTT. The complete variable domain, with remaining parts taken from reference TRBV28 and TRBJ2-2, reads DVKVTQSSRYLVKRTGEKVFLECVQDMDHENMFWYRQDPGLGLRLIYFSYDVKMKEKGDIPEGYSVSREKKERFSLILESASTNQTSMYLCASSLFGRRGRAIGKLFFGEGSRLTVL.

The genes are TRBV29-1 and TRBJ1-1, with 8 bases matching TRBD1. Germline CDR1 SQVTM, CDR2 ANQGSEA. V shed 7 bases, J shed 9 bases, and the junction held 16 bases outside the gene matches. This CDR3 contains 14 residues. CDR3 DNA sequence: TGCAGCGGGCAGGGGGCTGGCGTGAACACAAAAGCTTTCTTT. It yields the protein CSGQGAGVNTKAFF.

The V call is TRBV6-5, the J call TRBJ2-1; D is perhaps TRBD1 (6 bases). Germline-derived CDR1 and CDR2 are MNHEY and SVGAGI. The CDR3 sequence is 13 residues long. The V end lost 8 bases, the J end lost 7 bases, and 15 bases lay between the germline ends. In DNA form, the CDR3 reads TGTGCCAGCCGGGACATGGGTTGGAATGAGCAGTTCTTC. Translation: CASRDMGWNEQFF.

In the case of this clonotype: Sequence at one end of the junction differs from germline and may be a read error. The gene calls are TRBV28 and TRBJ2-1; 9 positions agree with TRBD2. The CDR3 loop spans 11 amino acids. The germline gives CDR1 MDHEN, CDR2 SYDVKM. The DNA of the CDR3 is TGTTATAGCGGGAGATTCGATGAGCAGTTCTTT. This gives the protein CYSGRFDEQFF.

As concerns this clonotype: The CDR3 carries no conserved terminal phenylalanine or tryptophan, so it likely arises from a read error. The CDR3 DNA sequence: TGTGCCAGCAGCCCCCCCGGGAGTTCCTACGAGCAGTACTAC. It is translated as CASSPPGSSYEQYY. The chain links TRBV12-3 or TRBV12-4 to TRBJ2-7; D is perhaps TRBD2 (6 bases). V was cut by 6 bases and J by 1 base, with 13 bases left in between. The CDR3 is 14 residues long.

This clonotype occurred once. Given a much more abundant clone one base away, this may be a read error. Lacking the conserved final phenylalanine or tryptophan, this CDR3 likely reflects a read error. This chain uses TRBV11-2 with TRBJ2-7; 7 bases map to TRBD2. This CDR3 spans 15 amino acids. The germline gives CDR1 SGHAT, CDR2 FQNNGV. V lost 0 bases to trimming and J lost 3 bases; unmatched junction nucleotides: 5. This CDR3 is CASSLDPSGYYEQYI. The CDR3 nucleotides are TGTGCCAGCAGCTTAGATCCTAGCGGCTACTACGAGCAGTACATC.

Details on this clonotype: The germline gene is not matched at one end of the junction; a read error may be the cause. The genes are TRBV6-6 and TRBJ2-7; D is ambiguous. The CDR3 is 11 residues long. From germline, CDR1 is MNHNY and CDR2 SVGAGI (reference sequence). For the CDR3, the DNA is TGTGCCAGCATCCAGACCTACGAGCAGCACTTC. Translated, it gives CASIQTYEQHF.

On this clonotype itself: At one boundary the junction diverges from the germline segment, which might be a read error. The chain recombines TRBV12-3 or TRBV12-4 with TRBJ2-1; 9 positions match TRBD1. CDR3 length equals 19 residues. CDR3 DNA sequence: TGTGCCTGCAGCGGCCGGGGACAGGGCTGGGCGGCCCTCTACAATAAGCAGTTCTTC. It is translated as CACSGRGQGWAALYNKQFF.